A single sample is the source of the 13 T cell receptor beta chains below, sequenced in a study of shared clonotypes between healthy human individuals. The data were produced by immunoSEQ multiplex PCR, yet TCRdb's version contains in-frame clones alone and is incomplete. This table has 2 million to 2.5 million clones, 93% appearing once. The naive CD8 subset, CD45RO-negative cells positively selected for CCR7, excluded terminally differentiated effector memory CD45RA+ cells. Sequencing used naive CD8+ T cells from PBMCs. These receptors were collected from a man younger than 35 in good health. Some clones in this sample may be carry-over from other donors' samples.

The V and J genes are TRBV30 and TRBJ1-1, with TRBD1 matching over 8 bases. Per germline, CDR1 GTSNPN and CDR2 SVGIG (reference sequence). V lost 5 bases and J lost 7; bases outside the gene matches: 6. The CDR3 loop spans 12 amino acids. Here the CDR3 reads CAWADRGDEAFF. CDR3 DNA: TGTGCCTGGGCCGACAGGGGCGATGAAGCTTTCTTT.

CDR3 DNA sequence: TGTGCCAGCAGCCCTAGCCCTAGCGGGAGGGCCGAGACCCAGTACTTC. This sequence encodes CASSPSPSGRAETQYF. The chain carries TRBV7-6 and TRBJ2-5; 12 nucleotides agree with TRBD2. CDR1 and CDR2 from the germline V gene are SGHVS and FNYEAQ. The ends lost 5 bases at V and 5 bases at J; junction bases unmatched: 9. The CDR3 totals 16 residues. The whole variable domain, filled in from reference TRBV7-6 and TRBJ2-5, reads GAGVSQSPRYKVTKRGQDVALRCDPISGHVSLYWYRQALGQGPEFLTYFNYEAQQDKSGLPNDRFSAERPEGSISTLTIQRTEQRDSAMYRCASSPSPSGRAETQYFGPGTRLLVL.

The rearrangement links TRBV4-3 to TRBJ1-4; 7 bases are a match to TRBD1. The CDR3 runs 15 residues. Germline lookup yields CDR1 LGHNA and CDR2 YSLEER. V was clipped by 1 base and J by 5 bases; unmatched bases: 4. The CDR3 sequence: CASSQGQGRNEKLFF. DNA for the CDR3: TGCGCCAGCAGCCAAGGACAGGGCCGGAATGAAAAACTGTTTTTT.

CDR3 bases: TGTGCCAGCAGCCCCCCCAATACTAGCGGGAGGAAGTCTGATACGCAGTATTTT. Its protein product is CASSPPNTSGRKSDTQYF. This chain connects TRBV9 to TRBJ2-3; 12 nucleotides align to TRBD2. V shed 4 bases, J shed 6 bases, and the junction held 15 bases outside the gene matches. The length of the CDR3 is 18 residues. CDR1 and CDR2 from the germline V gene are SGDLS and YYNGEE.

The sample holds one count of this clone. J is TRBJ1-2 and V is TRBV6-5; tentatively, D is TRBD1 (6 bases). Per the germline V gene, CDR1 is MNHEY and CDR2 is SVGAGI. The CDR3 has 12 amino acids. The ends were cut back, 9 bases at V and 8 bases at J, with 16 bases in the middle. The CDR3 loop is CASTAGAEGYTF. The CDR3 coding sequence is TGTGCCAGTACAGCAGGGGCGGAAGGCTACACCTTC.

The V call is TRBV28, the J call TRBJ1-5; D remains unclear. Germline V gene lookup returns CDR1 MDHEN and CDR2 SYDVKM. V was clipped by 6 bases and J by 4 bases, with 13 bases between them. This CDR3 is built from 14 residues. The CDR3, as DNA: TGTGCCAGCAGCCATCCGACGGGAAATCAGCCCCAGCATTTT. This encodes CASSHPTGNQPQHF.

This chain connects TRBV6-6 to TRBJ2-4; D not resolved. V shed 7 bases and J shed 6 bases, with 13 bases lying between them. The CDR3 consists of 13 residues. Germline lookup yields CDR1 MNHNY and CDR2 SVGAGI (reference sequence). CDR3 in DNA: TGTGCCAGCAAAAATGGAAAAGGAAACATTCAGTACTTC. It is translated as CASKNGKGNIQYF.

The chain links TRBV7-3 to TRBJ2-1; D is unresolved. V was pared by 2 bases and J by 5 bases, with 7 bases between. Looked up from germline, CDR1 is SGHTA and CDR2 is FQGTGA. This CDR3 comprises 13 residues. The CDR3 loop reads CASSLPPHNEQFF. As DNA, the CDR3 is TGTGCCAGCAGCTTACCGCCCCACAATGAGCAGTTCTTC.

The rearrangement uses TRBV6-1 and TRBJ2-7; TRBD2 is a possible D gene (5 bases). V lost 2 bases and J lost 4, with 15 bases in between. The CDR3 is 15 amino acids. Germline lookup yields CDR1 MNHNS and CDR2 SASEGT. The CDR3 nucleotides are TGTGCCAGCAGTGAATCAAGCGGAGTGGGGTACGAGCAGTACTTC. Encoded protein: CASSESSGVGYEQYF.

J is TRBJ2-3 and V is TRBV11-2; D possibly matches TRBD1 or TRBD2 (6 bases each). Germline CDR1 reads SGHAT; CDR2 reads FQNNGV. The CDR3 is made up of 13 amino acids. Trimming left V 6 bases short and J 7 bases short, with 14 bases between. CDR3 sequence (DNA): TGTGCCAGCAGATCGGGGGCTAGGTATACGCAGTATTTT. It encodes CASRSGARYTQYF.

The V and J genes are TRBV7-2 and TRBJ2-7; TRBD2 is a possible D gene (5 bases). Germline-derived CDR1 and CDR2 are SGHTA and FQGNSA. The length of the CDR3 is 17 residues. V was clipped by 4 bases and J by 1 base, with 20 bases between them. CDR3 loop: CASSYTLLGGRSYEQYF. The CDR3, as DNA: TGTGCCAGCAGCTACACTTTACTAGGAGGAAGATCCTACGAGCAGTACTTC.

The CDR3 nucleotides are TGTGCCAGCGGTTTGCTCGCTGATGAGCAGTTCTTC. Encoded protein: CASGLLADEQFF. This rearrangement joins TRBV6-5 to TRBJ2-1, with D uncertain. V shed 8 bases and J shed 8 bases, with 13 bases lying between them. The CDR3 totals 12 residues. In germline, CDR1 is MNHEY, CDR2 SVGAGI.

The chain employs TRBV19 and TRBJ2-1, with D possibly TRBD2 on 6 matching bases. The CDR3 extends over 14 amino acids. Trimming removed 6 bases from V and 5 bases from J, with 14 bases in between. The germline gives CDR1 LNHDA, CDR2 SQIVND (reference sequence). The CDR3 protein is CASREGLANNEQFF. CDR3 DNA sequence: TGTGCCAGTAGGGAGGGCCTCGCCAACAATGAGCAGTTCTTC.